A single sample gave rise to the 22 T cell receptor beta chains below, sequenced in a study of T cells after yellow fever vaccination. One entry per CDR3 protein results from TCRdb running MiXCR on the 5' RACE reads. Counted here are approximately 580,000 distinct CDR3 sequences, about 15% occurring once; the ten biggest clones make up around 16%. Here the sequenced sample was PBMCs, taken around 5 days after the first yellow fever vaccination. The receptors here all came from a man between 18 and 35 years old who received the YFV17D yellow fever vaccine.

This clonotype appeared many times. The chain couples TRBV5-1 to TRBJ1-1; 7 nucleotides agree with TRBD1. This CDR3 spans 16 amino acids. J gave up 5 bases and V 1 base, and 11 bases lay outside the gene matches. CDR1 is SGHRS and CDR2 is YFSETQ in the germline V gene. The CDR3: CASSLNGAGGWTEAFF. The CDR3, as DNA: TGCGCCAGCAGCTTGAACGGGGCAGGGGGTTGGACTGAAGCTTTCTTT. Using reference TRBV5-1 and TRBJ1-1 for the parts outside the CDR3, the full variable domain is KAGVTQTPRYLIKTRGQQVTLSCSPISGHRSVSWYQQTPGQGLQFLFEYFSETQRNKGNFPGRFSGRQFSNSRSEMNVSTLELGDSALYLCASSLNGAGGWTEAFFGQGTRLTVV.

This clonotype was counted between two and nine times. The chain has TRBV18 and TRBJ1-5; no definite D call. This CDR3 region has 15 residues. Looked up from germline, CDR1 is KGHSH and CDR2 is LQKENI. V was pared by 4 bases and J by 6 bases, with 16 bases between. CDR3 amino acids: CASSLSEGGPQPQHF. The DNA of the CDR3 is TGTGCCAGCTCACTATCGGAGGGAGGCCCTCAGCCCCAGCATTTT.

This clonotype turned up a few times. The chain combines TRBV7-2 with TRBJ1-1; D might be TRBD1 (5 bases). Germline-derived CDR1 and CDR2 are SGHTA and FQGNSA. Deletions cut 5 bases from V and 6 bases from J, with 13 bases between. The CDR3 loop spans 13 amino acids. The CDR3 here is CASSVGVLAEAFF. In DNA form, the CDR3 reads TGTGCCAGCAGCGTAGGGGTCCTTGCTGAAGCTTTCTTT.

The table lists this clonotype with a few counts. The J gene is TRBJ2-7, the V gene TRBV3-1; TRBD2 aligns across 11 bases. V lost 3 bases, J lost 1 base, and 2 bases stayed unmatched. Germline CDR1 LGHDT, CDR2 YNNKEL (reference sequence). CDR3 size: 15 residues. CDR3 bases: TGTGCCAGCAGCCACGCTAGCGGGGGGTCCTACGAGCAGTACGTC. Its protein product is CASSHASGGSYEQYV.

The rearrangement links TRBV24-1 to TRBJ2-2, with a weak D call TRBD2 (5 bases). The CDR3 is made up of 11 amino acids. Trimming stripped 9 bases from V and 5 bases from J, with 6 bases between. CDR1 KGHDR and CDR2 SFDVKD come from the germline V gene. CDR3 DNA: TGTGCCACCGGGGAGACCGGGGAGCTGTTTTTT. This translates into CATGETGELFF.

The chain is built from TRBV6-1 and TRBJ2-3; 10 bases are shared with TRBD2. This CDR3 contains 14 residues. The ends lost 7 bases at V and 6 bases at J; junction bases unmatched: 7. Germline V gene data show CDR1 as MNHNS and CDR2 as SASEGT. CDR3 sequence (DNA): TGTGCCAGCAAGGCTAGCGGGGGTGCCGATACGCAGTATTTT. Protein product: CASKASGGADTQYF.

The chain couples TRBV20-1 to TRBJ1-3, with D maybe TRBD1 (5 bases). Trimming took 5 bases from V and 2 from J, leaving 10 bases between them. CDR1 DFQATT and CDR2 SNEGSKA come from the germline V gene (reference sequence). The CDR3 is 13 residues long. The CDR3 protein is CSAQETAGNTIYF. CDR3 DNA sequence: TGCAGTGCTCAGGAGACAGCTGGAAACACCATATATTTT.

The chain recombines TRBV29-1 with TRBJ2-7; D is possibly TRBD1 (6 bases). Germline CDR1 SQVTM, CDR2 ANQGSEA. CDR3 length: 13 amino acids. The germline V and J ends were trimmed by 4 bases and 2 bases, with 12 bases remaining between them. Here the CDR3 reads CSVARQVAYEQYF. As DNA, the CDR3 is TGCAGCGTTGCCCGACAGGTAGCCTACGAGCAGTACTTC.

This clonotype was counted ten times or more. The J gene is TRBJ1-2, the V gene TRBV5-5; weak D call: TRBD1 (6 bases). V dropped 0 bases and J dropped 7 bases, with 13 bases sitting between them. Germline V gives CDR1 SGHKS, CDR2 YYEKEE (reference sequence). CDR3 length equals 14 residues. The CDR3 sequence: CASSLVGGMGGYTF. CDR3 DNA sequence: TGTGCCAGCAGCTTGGTTGGGGGCATGGGTGGCTACACCTTC.

V is TRBV7-2 and J is TRBJ2-3; the D gene is possibly TRBD1 (6 bases). The CDR3 has 13 amino acids. V dropped 7 bases and J dropped 4 bases, with 12 bases sitting between them. CDR1 and CDR2 (germline): SGHTA, FQGNSA. CDR3 coding DNA: TGTGCCAGCATCAACAGGGTCTCAGATACGCAGTATTTT. This sequence encodes CASINRVSDTQYF.

The rearrangement joins TRBV6-1 to TRBJ1-5; no reliable D call. Deletions cut 6 bases from V and 0 bases from J, with 15 bases between. Germline V CDR1 and CDR2: MNHNS, SASEGT. The CDR3 extends over 16 amino acids. The chain's CDR3 is CASRPRRIYSNQPQHF. The CDR3 DNA reads as TGTGCCAGCAGACCTCGTCGGATTTATAGCAATCAGCCCCAGCATTTT.

V usage is TRBV20-1 and J usage is TRBJ2-7; D not resolved. Germline V gene sequence: CDR1 DFQATT, CDR2 SNEGSKA (reference sequence). Between the trimmed V and J ends, which lost 3 bases and 6 bases, there was a span of 6 bases. CDR3 length equals 10 residues. CDR3 coding DNA: TGCAGTGCTAGTCGTTCCGAGCAGTACTTC. Translating it yields CSASRSEQYF.

V gene TRBV24-1 combines with J gene TRBJ2-3; no firm D call. Germline-derived CDR1 and CDR2 are KGHDR and SFDVKD. The CDR3 is 14 amino acids. Trimming stripped 1 base from V and 6 bases from J, with 10 bases between. CDR3: CATSDFRAPDTQYF. The CDR3 coding sequence is TGTGCCACCAGTGATTTCCGGGCCCCGGATACGCAGTATTTT.

This clonotype occurred a few times. The chain recombines TRBV5-1 with TRBJ2-3, with TRBD2 as a possible D gene (5 bases). The CDR3 covers 16 residues. Germline CDR1 and CDR2: SGHRS and YFSETQ. V gave up 6 bases and J gave up 0 bases, with 17 bases separating them. The chain's CDR3 is CASILRAGSSTDTQYF. CDR3 nucleotides: TGCGCCAGCATCCTGAGGGCAGGCTCTAGCACAGATACGCAGTATTTT.

This clonotype appeared a few times. The rearrangement uses TRBV5-1 and TRBJ1-1; no firm D call. Germline CDR1 and CDR2: SGHRS and YFSETQ. Trimming left V 4 bases short and J 7 bases short, with 17 bases between. The CDR3 length is 14 residues. The CDR3 nucleotides read TGCGCCAGCAGCGCGGACGGAGCCGGCGGTGAAGCTTTCTTT. Translated: CASSADGAGGEAFF.

The chain couples TRBV12-3 or TRBV12-4 to TRBJ1-3, with 9 nucleotides matching TRBD1. Trimming at V came to 2 bases and at J to 4 bases, leaving 3 bases not matched to a gene. The CDR3 covers 15 residues. CDR3 nucleotides: TGTGCCAGCAGTTTAACAGGGGGCGCGGGAAACACCATATATTTT. Amino acid sequence: CASSLTGGAGNTIYF.

The chain uses TRBV20-1 and TRBJ1-1, with no clear D. The CDR3 covers 13 residues. V was clipped by 0 bases and J by 1 base, with 6 bases between them. Germline V gives CDR1 DFQATT, CDR2 SNEGSKA (reference sequence). The CDR3 here is CSAREDANTEAFF. DNA of the CDR3: TGCAGTGCTAGAGAGGACGCGAACACTGAAGCTTTCTTT.

The J gene is TRBJ1-1, the V gene TRBV7-2; D ambiguous. The V gene's germline CDR1 is SGHTA and CDR2 FQGNSA. Trimming took off 3 bases at V and 10 bases at J, with 12 bases between the two ends. The CDR3 is made up of 12 amino acids. The CDR3 DNA reads TGTGCCAGCAGCTTGCACGGAGGGTCAGCTTTCTTT. Its protein is CASSLHGGSAFF.

In its sample, this clonotype was seen a few times. J is TRBJ1-1 and V is TRBV19; D not resolved. Between the trimmed V and J ends, which lost 5 bases and 0 bases, there was a span of 4 bases. Germline-derived CDR1 and CDR2 are LNHDA and SQIVND (reference sequence). The CDR3 covers 12 residues. CDR3 amino acids: CASSEVNTEAFF. The CDR3 DNA follows: TGTGCCAGTAGTGAGGTGAACACTGAAGCTTTCTTT. The whole variable domain, remainder taken from reference TRBV19 and TRBJ1-1, is DGGITQSPKYLFRKEGQNVTLSCEQNLNHDAMYWYRQDPGQGLRLIYYSQIVNDFQKGDIAEGYSVSREKKESFPLTVTSAQKNPTAFYLCASSEVNTEAFFGQGTRLTVV.

The chain employs TRBV9 and TRBJ2-3; 9 bases fit TRBD2. CDR1 SGDLS and CDR2 YYNGEE come from the germline V gene. The CDR3 covers 18 residues. The V gene end was trimmed by 0 bases and the J gene end by 5 bases; junction bases not matched to a gene: 13. The chain's CDR3 is CASSVVPQGGGAGDTQYF. The CDR3 region has the DNA TGTGCCAGCAGCGTAGTTCCCCAGGGCGGGGGGGCCGGAGATACGCAGTATTTT.

This clonotype has more than one count but fewer than ten. V is TRBV7-2 and J is TRBJ1-1; D not resolved. This CDR3 region has 14 residues. Germline V lookup: CDR1 SGHTA, CDR2 FQGNSA. V was clipped by 3 bases and J by 0 bases, with 8 bases between them. CDR3 nucleotide sequence: TGTGCCAGCAGCTTTCATGCAGTGAACACTGAAGCTTTCTTT. Protein: CASSFHAVNTEAFF.

This clonotype was seen only a few times. The rearrangement links TRBV7-3 to TRBJ2-7; possibly TRBD2 for D (6 bases). This CDR3 region has 14 residues. Trimming removed 5 bases at V and 3 bases at J, with 14 bases between. Germline loops: CDR1 SGHTA, CDR2 FQGTGA. The CDR3 sequence: CASSLTGGVYEQYF. CDR3 sequence (DNA): TGTGCCAGCAGCCTCACCGGCGGGGTCTACGAGCAGTACTTC.